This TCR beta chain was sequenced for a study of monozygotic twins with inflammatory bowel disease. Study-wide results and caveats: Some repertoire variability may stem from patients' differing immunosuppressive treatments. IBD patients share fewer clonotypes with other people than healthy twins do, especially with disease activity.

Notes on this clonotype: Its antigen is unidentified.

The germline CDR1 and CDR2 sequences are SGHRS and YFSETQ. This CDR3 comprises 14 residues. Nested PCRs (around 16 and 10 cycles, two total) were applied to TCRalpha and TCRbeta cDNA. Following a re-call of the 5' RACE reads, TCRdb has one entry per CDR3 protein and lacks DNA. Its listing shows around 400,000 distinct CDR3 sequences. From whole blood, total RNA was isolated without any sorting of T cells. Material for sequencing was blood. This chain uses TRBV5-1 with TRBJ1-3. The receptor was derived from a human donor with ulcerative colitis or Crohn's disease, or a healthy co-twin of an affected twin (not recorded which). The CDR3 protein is CASSLEGSKNTIYF.